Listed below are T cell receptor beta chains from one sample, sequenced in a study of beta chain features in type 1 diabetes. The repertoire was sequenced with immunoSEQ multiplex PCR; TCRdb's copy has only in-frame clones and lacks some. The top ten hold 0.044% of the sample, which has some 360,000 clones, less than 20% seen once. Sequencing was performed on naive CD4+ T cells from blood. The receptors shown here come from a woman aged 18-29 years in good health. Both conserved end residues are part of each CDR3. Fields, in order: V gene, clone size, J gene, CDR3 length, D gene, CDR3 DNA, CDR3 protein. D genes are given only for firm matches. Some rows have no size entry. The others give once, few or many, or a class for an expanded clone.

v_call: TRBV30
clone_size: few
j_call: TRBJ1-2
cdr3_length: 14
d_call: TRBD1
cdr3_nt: TGTGCCTGGAGTGAAGAGGGGGCGGGGTATGGCTACACCTTC
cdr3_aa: CAWSEEGAGYGYTF

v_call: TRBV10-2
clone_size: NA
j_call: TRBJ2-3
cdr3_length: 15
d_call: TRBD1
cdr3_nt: TGCGCCAGCAGTGGGCGCAGGGGGCTATGGGATACGCAGTATTTT
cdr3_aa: CASSGRRGLWDTQYF

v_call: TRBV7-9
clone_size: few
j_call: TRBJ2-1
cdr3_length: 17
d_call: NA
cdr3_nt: TGTGCCAGCAGCGCGAGGGCTAATCTCGATTCCTACAATGAGCAGTTCTTC
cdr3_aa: CASSARANLDSYNEQFF

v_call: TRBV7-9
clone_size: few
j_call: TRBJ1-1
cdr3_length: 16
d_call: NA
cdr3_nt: TGTGCCAGCAGCTTAGGGGTGGGACTTTTGAACACTGAAGCTTTCTTT
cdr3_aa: CASSLGVGLLNTEAFF

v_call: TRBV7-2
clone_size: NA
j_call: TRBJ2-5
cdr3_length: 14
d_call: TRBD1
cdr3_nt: TGTGCCAGCAGCCGGGACAGGGGGGGGGAGACCCAGTACTTC
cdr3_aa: CASSRDRGGETQYF

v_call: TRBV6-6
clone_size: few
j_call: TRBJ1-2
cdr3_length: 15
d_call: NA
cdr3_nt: TGTGCCAGCAGTTACTCTGGCAGGTCCGCCTATGGCTACACCTTC
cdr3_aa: CASSYSGRSAYGYTF

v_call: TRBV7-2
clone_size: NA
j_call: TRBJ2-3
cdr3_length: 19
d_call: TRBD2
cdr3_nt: TGTGCCAGCAGCTTAGCCGTATGGTTAGCGGGAGATGGCGCAGATACGCAGTATTTT
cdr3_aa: CASSLAVWLAGDGADTQYF

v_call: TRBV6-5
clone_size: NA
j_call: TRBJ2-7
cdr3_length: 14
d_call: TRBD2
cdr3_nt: TGTGCCAGCAGCCTACTAGCGGGAGCCTACGAGCAGTACTTC
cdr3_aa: CASSLLAGAYEQYF

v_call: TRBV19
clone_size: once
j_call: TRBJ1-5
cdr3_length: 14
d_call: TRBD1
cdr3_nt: TGTGCCAGTAGTGACAGGGGGAGCAATCAGCCCCAGCATTTT
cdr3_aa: CASSDRGSNQPQHF

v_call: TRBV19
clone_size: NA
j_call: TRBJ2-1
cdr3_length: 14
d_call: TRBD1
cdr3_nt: TGTGCCAGTAGTATAGGACTCACAGGGGGTGAGCAGTTCTTC
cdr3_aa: CASSIGLTGGEQFF

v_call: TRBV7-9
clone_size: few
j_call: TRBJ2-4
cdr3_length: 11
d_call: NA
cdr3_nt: TGTGCCAGCAGCTCCAGAAACATTCAGTACTTC
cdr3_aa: CASSSRNIQYF

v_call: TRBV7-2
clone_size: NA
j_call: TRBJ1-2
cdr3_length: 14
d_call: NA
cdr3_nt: TGTGCCAGCAGCTTAGCGACAGCAACGGTTGGCTACACCTTC
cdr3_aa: CASSLATATVGYTF

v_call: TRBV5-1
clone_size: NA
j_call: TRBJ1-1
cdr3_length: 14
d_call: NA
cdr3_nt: TGCGCCAGCAGCTTCAGCCCCAGGGAAACTGAAGCTTTCTTT
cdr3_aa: CASSFSPRETEAFF

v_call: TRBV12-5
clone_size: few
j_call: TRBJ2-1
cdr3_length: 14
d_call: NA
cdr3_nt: TGTGCTAGTGGTTTGGGGCTAGCAGGTAATGAGCAGTTCTTC
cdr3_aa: CASGLGLAGNEQFF

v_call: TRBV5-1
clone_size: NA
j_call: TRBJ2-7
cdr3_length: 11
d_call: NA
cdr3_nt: TGCGCCAGCACCCTAGCTGACGAGCAGTACTTC
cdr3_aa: CASTLADEQYF

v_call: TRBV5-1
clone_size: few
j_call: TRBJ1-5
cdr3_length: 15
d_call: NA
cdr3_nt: TGCGCCAGCAGCTTTAGTTCAGGGGACAATCAGCCCCAGCATTTT
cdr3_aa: CASSFSSGDNQPQHF

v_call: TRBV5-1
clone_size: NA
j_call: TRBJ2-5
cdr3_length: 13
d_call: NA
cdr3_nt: TGCGCCAGCAGCCGAGACAGACAAGAGACCCAGTACTTC
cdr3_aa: CASSRDRQETQYF

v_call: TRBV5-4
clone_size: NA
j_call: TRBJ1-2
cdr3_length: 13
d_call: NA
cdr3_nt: TGTGCCAGCAGCTTTGACAGACATCGGGGCTACACCTTC
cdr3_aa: CASSFDRHRGYTF

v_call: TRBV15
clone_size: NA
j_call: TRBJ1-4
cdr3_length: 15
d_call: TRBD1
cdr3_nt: TGTGCCACCAGCAGTAGACAGGGGACTAATGAAAAACTGTTTTTT
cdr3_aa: CATSSRQGTNEKLFF

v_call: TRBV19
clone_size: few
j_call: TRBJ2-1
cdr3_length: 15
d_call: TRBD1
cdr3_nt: TGTGCCAGTAGTATGGGACAGGGGGTAAGTGATGAGCAGTTCTTC
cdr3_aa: CASSMGQGVSDEQFF

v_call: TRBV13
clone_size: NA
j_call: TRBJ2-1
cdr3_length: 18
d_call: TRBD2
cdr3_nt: TGTGCCAGCAGCCAGCGCCCCCCCCTAGCGGGAGTATCTGATGAGCAGTTCTTC
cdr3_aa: CASSQRPPLAGVSDEQFF

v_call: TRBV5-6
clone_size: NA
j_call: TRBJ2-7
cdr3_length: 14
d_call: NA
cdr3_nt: TGTGCCAGCAGCTCAGGCCAGGGGACCTACGAGCAGTACTTC
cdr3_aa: CASSSGQGTYEQYF

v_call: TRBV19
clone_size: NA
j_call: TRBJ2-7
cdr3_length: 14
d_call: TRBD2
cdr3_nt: TGTGCCAGTTCTGAGACTAGCGGGAGAGTGGAGCAGTACTTC
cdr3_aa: CASSETSGRVEQYF

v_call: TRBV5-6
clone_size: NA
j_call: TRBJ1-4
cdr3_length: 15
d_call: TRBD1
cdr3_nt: TGTGCCAGCAGCCCCGGACAGGGCCCTAATGAAAAACTGTTTTTT
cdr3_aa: CASSPGQGPNEKLFF

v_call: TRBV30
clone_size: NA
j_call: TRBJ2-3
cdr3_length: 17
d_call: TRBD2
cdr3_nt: TGTGCCTGGAGTGTAGCGCTGACTAGCGGGCTCACAGATACGCAGTATTTT
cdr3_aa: CAWSVALTSGLTDTQYF

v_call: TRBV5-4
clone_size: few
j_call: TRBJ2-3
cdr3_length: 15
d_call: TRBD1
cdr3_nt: TGTGCCAGCAGCTTGGGAGGGGGCGGCACAGATACGCAGTATTTT
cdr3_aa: CASSLGGGGTDTQYF

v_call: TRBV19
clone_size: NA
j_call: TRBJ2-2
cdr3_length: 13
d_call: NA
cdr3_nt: TGTGCCAGTAGTATGGGTCGGGCCGGGGAGCTGTTTTTT
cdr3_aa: CASSMGRAGELFF

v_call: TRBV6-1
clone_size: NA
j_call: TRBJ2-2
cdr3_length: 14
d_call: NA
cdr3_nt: TGTGCCAGCAGTGAAGGCGGGGACACCGGGGAGCTGTTTTTT
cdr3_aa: CASSEGGDTGELFF

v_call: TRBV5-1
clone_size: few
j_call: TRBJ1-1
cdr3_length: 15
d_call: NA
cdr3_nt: TGCGCCAGCAGCTTTAGTGGAGCTTCGAACACTGAAGCTTTCTTT
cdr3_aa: CASSFSGASNTEAFF

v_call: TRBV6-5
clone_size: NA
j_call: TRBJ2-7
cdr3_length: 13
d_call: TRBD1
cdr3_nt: TGTGCCAGCAGGATAGGACAGGGTGGCGAGCAGTACTTC
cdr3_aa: CASRIGQGGEQYF

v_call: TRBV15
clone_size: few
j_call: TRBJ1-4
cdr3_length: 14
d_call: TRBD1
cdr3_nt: TGTGCCACCAGAGATGGACAGGGATATGAAAAACTGTTTTTT
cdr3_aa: CATRDGQGYEKLFF

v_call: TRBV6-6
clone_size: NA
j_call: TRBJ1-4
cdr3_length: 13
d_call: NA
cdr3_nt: TGTGCCAGCAGTTTCCGGACACTCGAAAAACTGTTTTTT
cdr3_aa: CASSFRTLEKLFF

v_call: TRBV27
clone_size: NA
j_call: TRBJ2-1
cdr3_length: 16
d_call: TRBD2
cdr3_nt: TGTGCCAGCAGTGGGGGACTAGCGGGAGCGGCCAATGAGCAGTTCTTC
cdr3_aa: CASSGGLAGAANEQFF

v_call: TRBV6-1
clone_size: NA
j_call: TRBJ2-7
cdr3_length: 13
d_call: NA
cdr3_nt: TGTGCCAGCAGGCTAGAGAGCTCCTACGAGCAGTACTTC
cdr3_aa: CASRLESSYEQYF

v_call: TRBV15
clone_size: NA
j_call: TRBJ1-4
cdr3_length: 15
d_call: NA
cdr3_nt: TGTGCCACCAGCAGCCAACAGGGAACTAATGAAAAACTGTTTTTT
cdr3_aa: CATSSQQGTNEKLFF

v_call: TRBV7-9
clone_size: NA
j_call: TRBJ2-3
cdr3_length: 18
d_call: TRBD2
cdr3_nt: TGTGCCAGCAGCTCCGGGACTAGCGGGGGGGCTCTTCCAGATACGCAGTATTTT
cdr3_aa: CASSSGTSGGALPDTQYF

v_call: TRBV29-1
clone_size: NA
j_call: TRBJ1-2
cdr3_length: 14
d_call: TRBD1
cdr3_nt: TGCAGCGTGACCGGGACAGGGCCCAACTATGGCTACACCTTC
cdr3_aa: CSVTGTGPNYGYTF

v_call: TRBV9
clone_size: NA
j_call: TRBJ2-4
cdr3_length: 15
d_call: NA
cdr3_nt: TGTGCCAGCAGCGTAGACGCTGGCGGAGCCCGACAGAGGTACTTC
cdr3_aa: CASSVDAGGARQRYF

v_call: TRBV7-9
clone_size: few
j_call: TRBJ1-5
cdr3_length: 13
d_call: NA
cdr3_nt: TGTGCCAGCAGCTTCCAGGGCGGTCAGCCCCAGCATTTT
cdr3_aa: CASSFQGGQPQHF

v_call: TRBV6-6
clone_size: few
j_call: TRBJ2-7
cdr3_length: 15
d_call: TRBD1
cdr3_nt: TGTGCCAGCAGTTATTGGGACAGGGGGGACGACGAGCAGTACTTC
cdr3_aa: CASSYWDRGDDEQYF

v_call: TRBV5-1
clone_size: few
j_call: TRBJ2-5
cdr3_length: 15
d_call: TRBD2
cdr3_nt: TGCGCCAGCAGCTTGGCCCGGGGGGGCCGGGAGACCCAGTACTTC
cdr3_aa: CASSLARGGRETQYF

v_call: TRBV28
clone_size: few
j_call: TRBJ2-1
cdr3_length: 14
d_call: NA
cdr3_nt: TGTGCCAGCAGCGAGCTGGGGGGGCACAATGAGCAGTTCTTC
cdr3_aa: CASSELGGHNEQFF

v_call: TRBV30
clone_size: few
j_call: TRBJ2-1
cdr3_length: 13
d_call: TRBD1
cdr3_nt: TGTGCCTGGAGTGGTCAGGGGGCGGTGGAGCAGTTCTTC
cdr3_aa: CAWSGQGAVEQFF

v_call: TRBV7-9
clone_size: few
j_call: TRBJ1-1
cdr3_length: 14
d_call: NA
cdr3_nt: TGTGCCAGCAGCGGGCGGAGGGAAGGCACTGAAGCTTTCTTT
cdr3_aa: CASSGRREGTEAFF

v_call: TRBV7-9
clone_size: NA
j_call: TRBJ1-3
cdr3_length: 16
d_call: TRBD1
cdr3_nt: TGTGCCAGCAGCCATCGACAGGGGGAGGATGGAAACACCATATATTTT
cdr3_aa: CASSHRQGEDGNTIYF

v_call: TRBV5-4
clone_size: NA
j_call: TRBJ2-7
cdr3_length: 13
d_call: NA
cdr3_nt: TGTGCCAGCAGCATGACTACCTCCTACGAGCAGTACTTC
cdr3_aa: CASSMTTSYEQYF

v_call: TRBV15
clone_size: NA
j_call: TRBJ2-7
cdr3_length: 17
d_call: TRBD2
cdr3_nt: TGTGCCACCAGCAGAGATCCGGGACTAGCGGAAGGGGGGAGGCAGTACTTC
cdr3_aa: CATSRDPGLAEGGRQYF

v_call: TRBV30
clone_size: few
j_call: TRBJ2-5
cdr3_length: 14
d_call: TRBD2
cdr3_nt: TGTGCCTGGAGTAATAGCGGGGGGGAAGAGACCCAGTACTTC
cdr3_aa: CAWSNSGGEETQYF

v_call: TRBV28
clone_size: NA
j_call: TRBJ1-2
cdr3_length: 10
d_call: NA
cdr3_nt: TGTGCCAGCCGGAGCTATGGCTACACCTTC
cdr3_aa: CASRSYGYTF

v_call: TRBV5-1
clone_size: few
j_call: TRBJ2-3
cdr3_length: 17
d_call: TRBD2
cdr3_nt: TGCGCCAGCAGCGAGGGACTAGCGGGACTGAGGGTGGATACGCAGTATTTT
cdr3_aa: CASSEGLAGLRVDTQYF

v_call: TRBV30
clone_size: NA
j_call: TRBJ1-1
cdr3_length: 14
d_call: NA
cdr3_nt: TGTGCCTGGACCCTTGGGGCCGGGAACACTGAAGCTTTCTTT
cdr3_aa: CAWTLGAGNTEAFF

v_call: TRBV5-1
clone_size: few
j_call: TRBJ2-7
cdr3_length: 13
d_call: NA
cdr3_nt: TGCGCCAGCAGGCTGGACTTCTCCTACGAGCAGTACTTC
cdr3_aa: CASRLDFSYEQYF

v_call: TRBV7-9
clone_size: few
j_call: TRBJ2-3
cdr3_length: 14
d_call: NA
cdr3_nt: TGTGCCAGCAGCTTACTAACTAGCACAGATACGCAGTATTTT
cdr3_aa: CASSLLTSTDTQYF

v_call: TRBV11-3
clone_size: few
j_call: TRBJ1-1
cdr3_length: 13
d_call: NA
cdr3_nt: TGTGCCAGCAGCCAGCGGGGGGACACTGAAGCTTTCTTT
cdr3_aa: CASSQRGDTEAFF

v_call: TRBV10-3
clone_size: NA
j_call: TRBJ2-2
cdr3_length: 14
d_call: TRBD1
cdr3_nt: TGTGCCATCAGTGCAGGGGGCAACACCGGGGAGCTGTTTTTT
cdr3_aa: CAISAGGNTGELFF